A selection of T cell receptor beta chains follows, all from one sample in a study of follicular helper T cells after annual influenza vaccination. TCRdb's copy holds only in-frame clones and misses some; the assay was immunoSEQ multiplex PCR. The sample lists some 10,000 clones, about 81% occurring once. Sequencing used CXCR5+ CD38- circulating T follicular helper cells from blood, obtained 7 days after influenza vaccination. The receptors come from an adult who received the influenza vaccine. Each CDR3 is given with its conserved first and last residue. Each record gives: D gene, V gene, clone size, J gene, CDR3 DNA, CDR3 protein. A D gene is named only where the DNA matches it firmly. Some rows mark clone size as missing; the rest say once, few, many or name a class of expanded clone.

d_gene: .
v_gene: TRBV29-1
abundance: .
j_gene: TRBJ1-4
CDR3nt: TGCAGCGTAGGACGCTCGCGAGACGAAAAACTGTTTTTT
CDR3aa: CSVGRSRDEKLFF

d_gene: .
v_gene: TRBV4-3
abundance: .
j_gene: TRBJ1-6
CDR3nt: TGCGCCAGCAGCCAAGGTTGGGACGCAGGGAATAATTCACCCCTCCACTTT
CDR3aa: CASSQGWDAGNNSPLHF

d_gene: TRBD1
v_gene: TRBV5-1
abundance: .
j_gene: TRBJ2-1
CDR3nt: TGCGCCAGCAGCGCGGGACAGGGGACGGGCGATGAGCAGTTCTTC
CDR3aa: CASSAGQGTGDEQFF

d_gene: TRBD2
v_gene: TRBV19
abundance: .
j_gene: TRBJ2-3
CDR3nt: TGTGCCAGTAGAACCGGGACTAGCGGGGGGAAAGATACGCAGTATTTT
CDR3aa: CASRTGTSGGKDTQYF

d_gene: .
v_gene: TRBV7-2
abundance: few
j_gene: TRBJ1-2
CDR3nt: TGTGCCAGCAGCTTATCTCCAGGGCAGGGCTACACCTTC
CDR3aa: CASSLSPGQGYTF

d_gene: .
v_gene: TRBV6-5
abundance: .
j_gene: TRBJ1-4
CDR3nt: TGTGCCAGCAGGAGGGCGGGGAACGAAAAACTGTTTTTT
CDR3aa: CASRRAGNEKLFF

d_gene: TRBD1
v_gene: TRBV5-1
abundance: .
j_gene: TRBJ1-6
CDR3nt: TGCGCCAGCAGTCGACAGGACAGGGGGTCCTATAATTCACCCCTCCACTTT
CDR3aa: CASSRQDRGSYNSPLHF

d_gene: .
v_gene: TRBV27
abundance: .
j_gene: TRBJ2-3
CDR3nt: TGTGCCAGCAGTTTATCAGGGATTAGACTCACAGATACGCAGTATTTT
CDR3aa: CASSLSGIRLTDTQYF

d_gene: .
v_gene: TRBV27
abundance: once
j_gene: TRBJ2-1
CDR3nt: TGTGCCAGCAAAAAGGGAGGTCTCAATATCAATGAGCAGTTCTTC
CDR3aa: CASKKGGLNINEQFF

d_gene: .
v_gene: TRBV6-1
abundance: .
j_gene: TRBJ2-7
CDR3nt: TGTGCCAGCAGTGAAGGGACAGGGAGGGCCGAGCAGTACTTC
CDR3aa: CASSEGTGRAEQYF

d_gene: TRBD1
v_gene: TRBV7-9
abundance: few
j_gene: TRBJ2-1
CDR3nt: TGTGCCAGCAGTTATAGAGGACAGGGGGCAGGTGAGCAGTTCTTC
CDR3aa: CASSYRGQGAGEQFF

d_gene: TRBD2
v_gene: TRBV5-1
abundance: .
j_gene: TRBJ2-1
CDR3nt: TGCGCCAGCAGCCCTCTGGCGGGGGATTACAATGAGCAGTTCTTC
CDR3aa: CASSPLAGDYNEQFF

d_gene: .
v_gene: TRBV7-2
abundance: .
j_gene: TRBJ1-3
CDR3nt: TGTGCCAGCAGCCCCGGTTGGCCTGGAAACACCATATATTTT
CDR3aa: CASSPGWPGNTIYF

d_gene: .
v_gene: TRBV19
abundance: few
j_gene: TRBJ1-2
CDR3nt: TGTGCCAGTAGTAGCTCCGGGACATTCAATGGCTACACCTTC
CDR3aa: CASSSSGTFNGYTF

d_gene: TRBD1
v_gene: TRBV19
abundance: once
j_gene: TRBJ1-5
CDR3nt: TGTGCCAGTAGTAATACACGACAGGGACCTAATCAGCCCCAGCATTTT
CDR3aa: CASSNTRQGPNQPQHF

d_gene: TRBD1
v_gene: TRBV4-3
abundance: .
j_gene: TRBJ1-6
CDR3nt: TGCGCCAGCAGCCAAGATAACCCGCAGGGGGCGCGAAATTCACCCCTCCACTTT
CDR3aa: CASSQDNPQGARNSPLHF

d_gene: .
v_gene: TRBV6-1
abundance: .
j_gene: TRBJ2-7
CDR3nt: TGTGCCAGCAGGCAGAACTACGAGCAGTACTTC
CDR3aa: CASRQNYEQYF

d_gene: .
v_gene: TRBV29-1
abundance: .
j_gene: TRBJ2-3
CDR3nt: TGCAGCGTTGAAAACGGGGAAGGGACAGATACGCAGTATTTT
CDR3aa: CSVENGEGTDTQYF

d_gene: TRBD2
v_gene: TRBV7-9
abundance: .
j_gene: TRBJ2-3
CDR3nt: TGTGCCAGCAGCCTAGCGGGGGCTGGCACAGATACGCAGTATTTT
CDR3aa: CASSLAGAGTDTQYF

d_gene: .
v_gene: TRBV5-6
abundance: .
j_gene: TRBJ2-3
CDR3nt: TGTGCCAGCAGCTTGTGGCAAGATACGCAGTATTTT
CDR3aa: CASSLWQDTQYF

d_gene: .
v_gene: TRBV5-5
abundance: .
j_gene: TRBJ2-5
CDR3nt: TGTGCCAGCAGCTTGGTACCTAGCGCCGAAGAGACCCAGTACTTC
CDR3aa: CASSLVPSAEETQYF

d_gene: TRBD1
v_gene: TRBV19
abundance: .
j_gene: TRBJ1-1
CDR3nt: TGTGCCAGTAGGAGGACAGGCAGGAACACTGAAGCTTTCTTT
CDR3aa: CASRRTGRNTEAFF

d_gene: TRBD1
v_gene: TRBV7-8
abundance: .
j_gene: TRBJ2-2
CDR3nt: TGTGCCAGCAGCCTCCTTGTACAGGGGGCCGGCACCGGGGAGCTGTTTTTT
CDR3aa: CASSLLVQGAGTGELFF

d_gene: .
v_gene: TRBV2
abundance: once
j_gene: TRBJ2-2
CDR3nt: TGTGCCAGCGGAACAGGGTCGAACACCGGGGAGCTGTTTTTT
CDR3aa: CASGTGSNTGELFF

d_gene: .
v_gene: TRBV5-4
abundance: .
j_gene: TRBJ2-5
CDR3nt: TGTGCCAGCAGCTTGTCGGCGGGGTGGAGGGAGACCCAGTACTTC
CDR3aa: CASSLSAGWRETQYF

d_gene: TRBD2
v_gene: TRBV6-5
abundance: .
j_gene: TRBJ2-2
CDR3nt: TGTGCCAGCAGTTACTCCGGGGAGGGGAAGGCCGGGGAGCTGTTTTTT
CDR3aa: CASSYSGEGKAGELFF

d_gene: TRBD2
v_gene: TRBV6-5
abundance: .
j_gene: TRBJ2-1
CDR3nt: TGTGCCAGCAGTCGGACTAGCGGTAGAAATGAGCAGTTCTTC
CDR3aa: CASSRTSGRNEQFF

d_gene: .
v_gene: TRBV4-2
abundance: .
j_gene: TRBJ1-1
CDR3nt: TGTGCCAGCAGCCAATCCGAACAGGGAAACCCTGAAGCTTTCTTT
CDR3aa: CASSQSEQGNPEAFF

d_gene: .
v_gene: TRBV6-1
abundance: .
j_gene: TRBJ1-2
CDR3nt: TGTGCCTCCCCGGCCGGGACAAGTTCAAACTATGGCTACACCTTC
CDR3aa: CASPAGTSSNYGYTF

d_gene: TRBD1
v_gene: TRBV18
abundance: .
j_gene: TRBJ1-1
CDR3nt: TGTGCCAGCTCACCACCTACAGGGGGCGGGCGCACTGAAGCTTTCTTT
CDR3aa: CASSPPTGGGRTEAFF

d_gene: .
v_gene: TRBV5-1
abundance: .
j_gene: TRBJ1-2
CDR3nt: TGCGCCAGCAGCTTGACACAGGGATCTGGAGGCTACACCTTC
CDR3aa: CASSLTQGSGGYTF

d_gene: .
v_gene: TRBV19
abundance: .
j_gene: TRBJ1-4
CDR3nt: TGTGCCAGTAGTATCAGAGGGGATAGAGAAAAACTGTTTTTT
CDR3aa: CASSIRGDREKLFF

d_gene: TRBD1
v_gene: TRBV10-2
abundance: .
j_gene: TRBJ1-1
CDR3nt: TGCGCCAGCAGTGTAACAGGGGGCACTGAAGCTTTCTTT
CDR3aa: CASSVTGGTEAFF

d_gene: TRBD1
v_gene: TRBV19
abundance: .
j_gene: TRBJ2-7
CDR3nt: TGTGCCAGTAGTTTGGACAGGGCTTCCTACGAGCAGTACTTC
CDR3aa: CASSLDRASYEQYF

d_gene: .
v_gene: TRBV10-3
abundance: few
j_gene: TRBJ2-7
CDR3nt: TGTGCCATCAGTGCGGGCAGTTATGTCCACGAGCAGTACTTC
CDR3aa: CAISAGSYVHEQYF

d_gene: .
v_gene: TRBV28
abundance: .
j_gene: TRBJ1-2
CDR3nt: TGTGCCAGCAGTTTCCGACAGTATGGCTACACCTTC
CDR3aa: CASSFRQYGYTF

d_gene: TRBD1
v_gene: TRBV9
abundance: .
j_gene: TRBJ2-7
CDR3nt: TGTGCCAGCAGCGTAACGGGGCAGGGGGCCTACGAGCAGTACTTC
CDR3aa: CASSVTGQGAYEQYF

d_gene: TRBD1
v_gene: TRBV7-8
abundance: few
j_gene: TRBJ2-7
CDR3nt: TGTGCCAGCAGCTTATCAGGGGGCTCTCTAGGGAACGAGCAGTACTTC
CDR3aa: CASSLSGGSLGNEQYF

d_gene: TRBD1
v_gene: TRBV30
abundance: .
j_gene: TRBJ1-5
CDR3nt: TGTGCCTGGAGTGCCTACAGGGGAAATCAGCCCCAGCATTTT
CDR3aa: CAWSAYRGNQPQHF

d_gene: .
v_gene: TRBV7-2
abundance: .
j_gene: TRBJ2-1
CDR3nt: TGTGCCAGCAGCTTAGCACTCTACAATGAGCAGTTCTTC
CDR3aa: CASSLALYNEQFF

d_gene: .
v_gene: TRBV5-4
abundance: .
j_gene: TRBJ2-6
CDR3nt: TGTGCCAGCAGCTTGGGTCAGAAGAGAGCTGGGGCCAACGTCCTGACTTTC
CDR3aa: CASSLGQKRAGANVLTF

d_gene: TRBD1
v_gene: TRBV7-2
abundance: .
j_gene: TRBJ2-1
CDR3nt: TGTGCCAGCAGCGTCGCCGGGACAGGGTACAATGAGCAGTTCTTC
CDR3aa: CASSVAGTGYNEQFF

d_gene: .
v_gene: TRBV5-8
abundance: .
j_gene: TRBJ2-4
CDR3nt: TGTGCCAGCAGCTCCCACGCGGGGCTACCTCTCAAAAACATTCAGTACTTC
CDR3aa: CASSSHAGLPLKNIQYF

d_gene: TRBD2
v_gene: TRBV19
abundance: .
j_gene: TRBJ2-1
CDR3nt: TGTGCCAGTAGTGTCGGGACTAGCGGGAGGAATGAGCAGTTCTTC
CDR3aa: CASSVGTSGRNEQFF

d_gene: TRBD2
v_gene: TRBV28
abundance: .
j_gene: TRBJ2-5
CDR3nt: TGTGCCAGCAGCCCTAGCGGGGCCGGGGGGACCCAGTACTTC
CDR3aa: CASSPSGAGGTQYF

d_gene: .
v_gene: TRBV7-9
abundance: .
j_gene: TRBJ1-4
CDR3nt: TGTGCCAGCAGCGGAGGAGATGCAACTAATGAAAAACTGTTTTTT
CDR3aa: CASSGGDATNEKLFF

d_gene: .
v_gene: TRBV28
abundance: .
j_gene: TRBJ1-4
CDR3nt: TGTGCCAGCAGTTCCCTAAGGGCAGGGGAAGAAAAACTGTTTTTT
CDR3aa: CASSSLRAGEEKLFF

d_gene: TRBD1
v_gene: TRBV18
abundance: once
j_gene: TRBJ1-2
CDR3nt: TGTGCCAGCTCACCCCGGGACAGGGGCTATGGCTACACCTTC
CDR3aa: CASSPRDRGYGYTF

d_gene: TRBD2
v_gene: TRBV19
abundance: .
j_gene: TRBJ2-1
CDR3nt: TGTGCCAGTAGTAAGGGGACTAGCTCCTACAATGAGCAGTTCTTC
CDR3aa: CASSKGTSSYNEQFF

d_gene: TRBD1
v_gene: TRBV7-9
abundance: .
j_gene: TRBJ2-2
CDR3nt: TGTGCCAGCAGTCGCCAGACAGGGATAACCGGGGAGCTGTTTTTT
CDR3aa: CASSRQTGITGELFF